Presented here are 10 T cell receptor beta chains from one specimen sequenced in a study of blood T cell repertoires in COVID-19. Method: immunoSEQ multiplex PCR; TCRdb's copy keeps in-frame clones and lacks some. Here the sample spans around 310,000 clones, about 93% being singletons. The sequencing input was peripheral blood. The receptor set was obtained from a woman aged 25 to 39 with COVID-19, enrolled during active disease.

The sample holds a few counts of this clone. The CDR3, as DNA: TGTGCCTCCGGGGGCAATCAGCCCCAGCATTTT. Translating it yields CASGGNQPQHF. This chain joins TRBV2 and TRBJ1-5, with D unresolved. V gave up 11 bases and J gave up 2 bases, with 7 bases separating them. CDR1 and CDR2 (germline): SNHLY, FYNNEI. The CDR3 totals 11 residues.

This chain connects TRBV3-1 (or the pseudogene TRBV3-2) to TRBJ2-5; tentative D call: TRBD2 (5 bases). Trimming removed 3 bases from V and 5 bases from J, with 7 bases in between. CDR3 length: 12 residues. Germline-derived CDR1 and CDR2 are LGHDT and YNNKEL (reference sequence). CDR3 bases: TGTGCCAGCAGCCACTCTAGCGAGACCCAGTACTTC. It encodes CASSHSSETQYF.

The V gene is TRBV10-3, the J gene TRBJ1-1; D is perhaps TRBD1 (5 bases). This CDR3 spans 13 amino acids. V was cut by 2 bases and J by 3 bases, with 7 bases left in between. Germline assignment: CDR1 ENHRY and CDR2 SYGVKD. CDR3 loop: CAISEDSYTEAFF. The CDR3 DNA follows: TGTGCCATCAGTGAGGACAGTTACACTGAAGCTTTCTTT.

This chain joins TRBV3-1 (or the pseudogene TRBV3-2) and TRBJ2-3, with 14 bases matching TRBD2. This CDR3 region has 16 residues. Per the germline V gene, CDR1 is LGHDT and CDR2 is YNNKEL (reference sequence). V trimming: 4 bases; J trimming: 3 bases; junction bases outside the gene matches: 3. CDR3 coding DNA: TGTGCCAGCAGCCGTGGGACTAGCGGGAGAACAGATACGCAGTATTTT. Its protein product is CASSRGTSGRTDTQYF.

The V gene is TRBV10-3, the J gene TRBJ2-1; D is unclear. Germline CDR1 is ENHRY and CDR2 is SYGVKD. V dropped 3 bases and J dropped 4 bases, with 10 bases sitting between them. This CDR3 is 14 amino acids long. The CDR3 DNA reads as TGTGCCATCAGTGATGACTGGCGTTACAATGAGCAGTTCTTC. This translates into CAISDDWRYNEQFF.

The V and J genes are TRBV7-9 and TRBJ2-5; the match to TRBD2 covers 13 bases. The CDR3 totals 17 residues. Germline assignment: CDR1 SEHNR and CDR2 FQNEAQ (reference sequence). V was clipped by 3 bases and J by 4 bases; unmatched bases: 8. The DNA for the CDR3 is TGTGCCAGCAGCTTCCGCCCTGGACTAGCGGGAGTAGAGACCCAGTACTTC. The encoded protein is CASSFRPGLAGVETQYF.

V and J are TRBV2 and TRBJ1-1; TRBD1 might be the D (5 bases). CDR1 SNHLY and CDR2 FYNNEI come from the germline V gene. The CDR3 length is 15 residues. Trimming removed 1 base from V and 0 bases from J, with 9 bases in between. The CDR3 region is CASSEVRDLNTEAFF. The DNA of the CDR3 is TGTGCCAGCAGTGAAGTGCGGGACTTGAACACTGAAGCTTTCTTT.

V usage is TRBV27 and J usage is TRBJ2-7; possible D gene TRBD2, 6 bases. This CDR3 is built from 13 residues. CDR1 is MNHEY, CDR2 SMNVEV, per germline (reference sequence). V was cut by 7 bases and J by 3 bases, with 13 bases left in between. DNA for the CDR3: TGTGCCAGCAACCAAGCGGGCAACTACGAGCAGTACTTC. It is translated as CASNQAGNYEQYF.

The chain has TRBV2 and TRBJ1-5; tentative D call: TRBD1 (6 bases). Germline loops: CDR1 SNHLY, CDR2 FYNNEI. This CDR3 contains 14 residues. Trimming pared 2 bases from V and 4 bases from J, leaving 9 bases between. The CDR3: CASSEYTGNQPQHF. The DNA of the CDR3 is TGTGCCAGCAGTGAATACACAGGGAATCAGCCCCAGCATTTT. The full variable domain, rest sourced from reference TRBV2 and TRBJ1-5, is EPEVTQTPSHQVTQMGQEVILRCVPISNHLYFYWYRQILGQKVEFLVSFYNNEISEKSEIFDDQFSVERPDGSNFTLKIRSTKLEDSAMYFCASSEYTGNQPQHFGDGTRLSIL.

The V and J genes are TRBV5-5 and TRBJ2-6; D is unclear. The CDR3 is 15 residues long. Deletions cut 0 bases from V and 0 bases from J, with 4 bases between. Germline CDR1 is SGHKS and CDR2 is YYEKEE (reference sequence). The CDR3 sequence: CASSLVSSGANVLTF. In nucleotides, the CDR3 is TGTGCCAGCAGCTTGGTTAGCTCTGGGGCCAACGTCCTGACTTTC.